The clone carrying this T cell receptor beta chain was counted only a few times. Its target is unknown. Looked up from germline, CDR1 is SGDLS and CDR2 is YYNGEE. The V gene lost 4 bases and the J gene lost 2 bases, with 17 bases spanning the gap. CDR3 length equals 16 residues. The sample is drawn from a study of T cells in localized non-small cell lung cancer. Profiled with immunoSEQ multiplex PCR; TCRdb holds only in-frame clones, not every one. The repertoire holds roughly 3,000 clones, with less than 25% as singletons. Overall study results and limits: A median of roughly 52 of the top 100 tumor clones appeared in adjacent lung, which was paired and uninvolved. Greater T cell density in blood accompanied longer overall survival.

The starting material was normal lung tissue next to the tumor, obtained before any cancer treatment. V and J are TRBV9 and TRBJ2-3; a possible D gene is TRBD1 (6 bases). This TCR came from a woman aged 35-75 years with stage I lung adenocarcinoma. The CDR3 nucleotides read TGTGCCAGCAGCTTAAACAGGGAAGCCAACACAGATACGCAGTATTTT. It encodes CASSLNREANTDTQYF.